This T cell receptor (beta chain) originates from a study of OX40 agonist ivuxolimab in advanced cancers. Overall study: Patients with prior anti-PD-1, anti-PD-L1 or anti-CTLA-4 therapy were eligible; 35% to 50% had some.

Findings and caveats of the study: Certain nonresponding patients likewise had low normalized T-cell clonal expansion. At doses 0.1 to 3.0 mg/kg, CD4+ and CD8+ clones expanded.

J lost 0 bases, V lost 0 bases, and 9 bases had no gene match. The CDR3 length is 19 residues. Germline CDR1 LNHDA, CDR2 SQIVND (reference sequence). Measured with immunoSEQ multiplex PCR; TCRdb has only the in-frame clones, and not every one. The top ten hold less than 30% of the sample, which has about 29,000 clones, around 79% seen once. Researchers took blood at baseline, on cycle 4 day 1, and on cycle 7 day 1. Regarding this clone: Its antigen remains unknown.

Sequenced material: CD4+ or CD8+ T cells sorted from blood, taken in a trial of the OX40 agonist ivuxolimab. The V call is TRBV19, the J call TRBJ1-5, with 9 bases matching TRBD1. This receptor was identified in an adult with an advanced solid tumor such as melanoma, head and neck, liver or kidney cancer. The CDR3 here is CASSIDPRTGDYSNQPQHF. The CDR3 region has the DNA TGTGCCAGTAGTATAGATCCCCGGACAGGGGATTATAGCAATCAGCCCCAGCATTTT.